Listed here is a single TCR beta chain. What it binds is unknown. This specimen belongs to a study of T-cell reconstitution after alpha-beta-depleted transplantation in children. The CDR3 contains 14 residues. Germline CDR1 and CDR2: SQVTM and ANQGSEA. With V trimmed by 4 bases and J by 5 bases, 8 bases remained unmatched. The authors prepared the TCRbeta library with unique molecular identifiers. TCRdb fed the PCR reads into MiXCR, producing one record per CDR3 protein. The sample contains under 250,000 distinct CDR3 sequences, roughly 18% of which appear only once. Study-wide results and caveats: In patients about two months after transplant, alpha-beta T cells reportedly arose from several hundred expanded graft clones.

V gene TRBV29-1 combines with J gene TRBJ2-3; 8 bases are a match to TRBD2. This clonotype was sampled from a male patient aged 2 to 10 who had a stem cell transplant for acute lymphoblastic leukemia, so the T cells may come from the graft donor. The sequenced sample was PBMCs, mostly from graft donor cells, obtained 360 days after TCRalphabeta/CD19-depleted stem cell transplant. CDR3 amino acids: CSVARGGREDTQYF. Here the CDR3 DNA reads TGCAGCGTTGCACGGGGGGGCCGAGAAGATACGCAGTATTTT.